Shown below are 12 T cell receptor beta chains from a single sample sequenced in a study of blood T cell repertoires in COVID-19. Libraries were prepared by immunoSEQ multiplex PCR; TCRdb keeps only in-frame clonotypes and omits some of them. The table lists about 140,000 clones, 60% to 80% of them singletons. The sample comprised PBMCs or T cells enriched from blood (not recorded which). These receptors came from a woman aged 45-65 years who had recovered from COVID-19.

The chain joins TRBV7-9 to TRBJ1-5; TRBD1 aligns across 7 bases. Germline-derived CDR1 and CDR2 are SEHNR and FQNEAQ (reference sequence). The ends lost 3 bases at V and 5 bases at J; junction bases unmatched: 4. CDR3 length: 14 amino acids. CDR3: CASSFGTAYQPQHF. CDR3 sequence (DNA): TGTGCCAGCAGCTTTGGGACAGCTTATCAGCCCCAGCATTTT.

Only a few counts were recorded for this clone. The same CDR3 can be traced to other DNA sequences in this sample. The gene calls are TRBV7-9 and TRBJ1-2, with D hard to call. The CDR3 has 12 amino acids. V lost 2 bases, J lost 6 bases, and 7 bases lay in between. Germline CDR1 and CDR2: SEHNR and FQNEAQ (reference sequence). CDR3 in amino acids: CASSLQQNGYTF. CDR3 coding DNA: TGTGCCAGCAGCTTACAACAGAATGGCTACACCTTC.

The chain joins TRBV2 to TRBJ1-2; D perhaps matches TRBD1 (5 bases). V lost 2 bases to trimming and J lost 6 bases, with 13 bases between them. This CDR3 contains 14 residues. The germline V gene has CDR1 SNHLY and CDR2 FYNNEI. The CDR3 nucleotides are TGTGCCAGCAGTGAAATTAGGGGTAGTAATGGCTACACCTTC. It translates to CASSEIRGSNGYTF.

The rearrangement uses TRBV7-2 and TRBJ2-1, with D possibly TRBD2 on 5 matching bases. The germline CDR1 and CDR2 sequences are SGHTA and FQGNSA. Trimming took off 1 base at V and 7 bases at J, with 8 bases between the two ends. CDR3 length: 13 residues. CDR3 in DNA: TGTGCCAGCAGCTTAGAGTCGGGGAATGAGCAGTTCTTC. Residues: CASSLESGNEQFF. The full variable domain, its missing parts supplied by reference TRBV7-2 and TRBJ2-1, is GAGVSQSPSNKVTEKGKDVELRCDPISGHTALYWYRQSLGQGLEFLIYFQGNSAPDKSGLPSDRFSAERTGGSVSTLTIQRTQQEDSAVYLCASSLESGNEQFFGPGTRLTVL.

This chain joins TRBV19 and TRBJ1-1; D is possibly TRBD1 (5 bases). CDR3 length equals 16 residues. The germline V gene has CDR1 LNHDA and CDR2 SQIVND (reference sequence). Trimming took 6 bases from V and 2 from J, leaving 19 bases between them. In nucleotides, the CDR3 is TGTGCCAGTAGCCTCAATGCGGGGCCCACCAACACTGAAGCTTTCTTT. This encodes CASSLNAGPTNTEAFF.

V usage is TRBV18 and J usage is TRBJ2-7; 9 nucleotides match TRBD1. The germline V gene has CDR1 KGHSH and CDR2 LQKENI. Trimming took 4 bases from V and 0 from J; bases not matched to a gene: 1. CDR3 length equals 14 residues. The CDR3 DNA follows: TGTGCCAGCTCACGGGACAGGGACTCCTACGAGCAGTACTTC. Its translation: CASSRDRDSYEQYF. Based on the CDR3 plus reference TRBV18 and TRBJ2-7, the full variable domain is NAGVMQNPRHLVRRRGQEARLRCSPMKGHSHVYWYRQLPEEGLKFMVYLQKENIIDESGMPKERFSAEFPKEGPSILRIQQVVRGDSAAYFCASSRDRDSYEQYFGPGTRLTVT.

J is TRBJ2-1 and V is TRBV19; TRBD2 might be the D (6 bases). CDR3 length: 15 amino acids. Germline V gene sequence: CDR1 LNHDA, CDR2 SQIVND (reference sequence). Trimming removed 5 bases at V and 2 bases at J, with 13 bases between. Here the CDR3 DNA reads TGTGCCAGTAGTCCTTCTAGCGACCCCTACAATGAGCAGTTCTTC. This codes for CASSPSSDPYNEQFF. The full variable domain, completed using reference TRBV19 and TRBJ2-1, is DGGITQSPKYLFRKEGQNVTLSCEQNLNHDAMYWYRQDPGQGLRLIYYSQIVNDFQKGDIAEGYSVSREKKESFPLTVTSAQKNPTAFYLCASSPSSDPYNEQFFGPGTRLTVL.

CDR3 nucleotides: TGCGCCAGCAGCTTGGGACAGTCAACTGGAAACACCATATATTTT. It is translated as CASSLGQSTGNTIYF. The rearrangement uses TRBV5-1 and TRBJ1-3, with D tentatively TRBD1 (5 bases). This CDR3 comprises 15 residues. CDR1 and CDR2 from the germline V gene are SGHRS and YFSETQ. Trimming took 0 bases from V and 2 from J, leaving 9 bases between them.

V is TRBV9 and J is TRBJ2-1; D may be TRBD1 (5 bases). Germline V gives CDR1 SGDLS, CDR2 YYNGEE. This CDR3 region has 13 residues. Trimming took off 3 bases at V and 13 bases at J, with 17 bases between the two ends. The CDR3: CASSGSDTEQQFF. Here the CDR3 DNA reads TGTGCCAGCAGCGGGTCGGACACGGAACAACAGTTCTTC.

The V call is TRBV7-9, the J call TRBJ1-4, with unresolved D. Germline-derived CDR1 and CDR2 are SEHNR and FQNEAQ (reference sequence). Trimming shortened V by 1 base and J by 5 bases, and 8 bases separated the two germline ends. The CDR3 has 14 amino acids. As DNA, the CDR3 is TGTGCCAGCAGCTTAGGGTCGGGGAATGAAAAACTGTTTTTT. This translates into CASSLGSGNEKLFF.

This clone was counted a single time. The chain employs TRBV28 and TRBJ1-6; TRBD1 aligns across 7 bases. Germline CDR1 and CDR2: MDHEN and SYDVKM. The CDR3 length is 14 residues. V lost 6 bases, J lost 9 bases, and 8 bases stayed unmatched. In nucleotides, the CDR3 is TGTGCCAGCAGCGGGACAGAGGGTTTTTCACCCCTCCACTTT. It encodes CASSGTEGFSPLHF.

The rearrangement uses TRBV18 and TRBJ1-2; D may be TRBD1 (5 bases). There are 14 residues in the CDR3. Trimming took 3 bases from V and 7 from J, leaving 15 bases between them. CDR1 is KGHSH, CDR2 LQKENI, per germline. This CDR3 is CASSPPEGTGGYTF. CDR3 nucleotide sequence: TGTGCCAGCTCACCCCCGGAGGGAACAGGTGGCTACACCTTC.